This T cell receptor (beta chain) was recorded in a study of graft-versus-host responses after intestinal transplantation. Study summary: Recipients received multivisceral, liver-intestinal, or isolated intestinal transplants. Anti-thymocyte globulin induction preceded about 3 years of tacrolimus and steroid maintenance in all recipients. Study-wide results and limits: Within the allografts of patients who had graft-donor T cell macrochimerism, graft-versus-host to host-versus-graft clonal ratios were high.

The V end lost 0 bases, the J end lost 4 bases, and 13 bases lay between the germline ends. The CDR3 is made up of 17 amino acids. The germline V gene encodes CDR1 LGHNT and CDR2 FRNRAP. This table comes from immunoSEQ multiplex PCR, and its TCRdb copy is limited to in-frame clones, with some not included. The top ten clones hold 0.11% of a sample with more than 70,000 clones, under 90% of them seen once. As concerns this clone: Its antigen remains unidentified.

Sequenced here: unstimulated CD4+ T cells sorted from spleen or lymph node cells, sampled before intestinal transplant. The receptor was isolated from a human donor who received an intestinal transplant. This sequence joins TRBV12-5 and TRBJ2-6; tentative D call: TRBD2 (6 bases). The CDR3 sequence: CASGLVRAGSGANVLTF. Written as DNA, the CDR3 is TGTGCTAGTGGTTTGGTACGGGCGGGGTCCGGGGCCAACGTCCTGACTTTC.